The T cell receptor beta chain described here comes from a study of OX40 agonist ivuxolimab in advanced cancers. Whole-study context: A partial response was reached by three patients: one with hepatocellular carcinoma and two with cutaneous melanoma.

The V and J ends lost 1 base and 0 bases respectively, with 17 bases between them. This CDR3 is 19 amino acids long. The germline V gene encodes CDR1 SGHKS and CDR2 YYEKEE (reference sequence). Turning to this clone: The target antigen is unknown.

Study-wide points: Which antigen the expanded peripheral T cells recognized is unknown.

Method: immunoSEQ multiplex PCR; TCRdb's copy keeps in-frame clones and lacks some. The sample shows tens of thousands of clones, roughly 80% of them seen only once. This specimen consisted of CD4+ or CD8+ T cells sorted from blood, obtained in a trial of the OX40 agonist ivuxolimab. This clonotype was obtained from an adult with an advanced solid tumor such as melanoma, head and neck, liver or kidney cancer. The rearrangement joins TRBV5-5 to TRBJ1-6; D is unclear. The CDR3 nucleotides read TGTGCCAGCAGCTTGACGGCCCTCTTACAAAGCTCCTATAATTCACCCCTCCACTTT. Its protein is CASSLTALLQSSYNSPLHF.